This T cell receptor (beta chain) is drawn from a study of cytomegalovirus exposure and HLA in healthy donors. General study findings and limits: TCR beta V- and J-gene trimming, according to a later analysis, was linked to a missense DCLRE1C variant. Productive rates of about 90% or about 30% were seen for most TCR beta V segments in an earlier analysis.

With 60 Vbeta and 13 Jbeta primers, the PCR was carried out. Per the original methods: Later analysis identified around 85 million unique TCR beta chains, about 10 million shared. Here immunoSEQ multiplex PCR was the method, and the copy in TCRdb shows in-frame clones only, minus some. V and J calls and clone size are copied from that table; D and trimming were computed from the DNA. Of around 190,000 clones in the sample, 85% to 90% were seen once. V lost 1 base to trimming and J lost 9 bases; unmatched junction nucleotides: 0. The CDR3 is 12 amino acids. The germline V gene has CDR1 SGHTA and CDR2 FQGNSA. Concerning this clone: What it binds is not known.

This receptor was taken from a woman between 18 and 29 years old in good health and CMV-seronegative. Material: PBMCs. The chain recombines TRBV7-2 with TRBJ2-5; TRBD2 matches at 9 bases. The CDR3 here is CASSLGGGAQYF. DNA for the CDR3: TGTGCCAGCAGCTTAGGCGGGGGGGCCCAGTACTTC. Full variable domain (missing parts from reference TRBV7-2 and TRBJ2-5): GAGVSQSPSNKVTEKGKDVELRCDPISGHTALYWYRQSLGQGLEFLIYFQGNSAPDKSGLPSDRFSAERTGGSVSTLTIQRTQQEDSAVYLCASSLGGGAQYFGPGTRLLVL.